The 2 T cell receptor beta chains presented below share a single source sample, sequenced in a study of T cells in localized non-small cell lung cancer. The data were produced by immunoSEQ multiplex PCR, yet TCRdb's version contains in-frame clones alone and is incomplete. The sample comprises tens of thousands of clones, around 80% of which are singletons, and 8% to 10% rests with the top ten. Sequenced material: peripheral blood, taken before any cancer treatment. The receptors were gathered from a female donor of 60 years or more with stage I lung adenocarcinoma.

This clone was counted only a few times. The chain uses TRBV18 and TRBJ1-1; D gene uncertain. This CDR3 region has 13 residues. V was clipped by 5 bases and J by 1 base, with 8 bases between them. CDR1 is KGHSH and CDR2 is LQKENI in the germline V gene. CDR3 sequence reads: CASSVNQNTEAFF. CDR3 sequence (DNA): TGTGCCAGCTCAGTCAACCAGAACACTGAAGCTTTCTTT. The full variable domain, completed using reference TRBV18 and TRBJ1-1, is NAGVMQNPRHLVRRRGQEARLRCSPMKGHSHVYWYRQLPEEGLKFMVYLQKENIIDESGMPKERFSAEFPKEGPSILRIQQVVRGDSAAYFCASSVNQNTEAFFGQGTRLTVV.

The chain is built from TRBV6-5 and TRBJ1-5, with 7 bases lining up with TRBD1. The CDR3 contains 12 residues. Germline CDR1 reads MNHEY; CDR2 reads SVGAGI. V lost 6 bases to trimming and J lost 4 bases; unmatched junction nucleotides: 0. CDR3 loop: CASRDRNQPQHF. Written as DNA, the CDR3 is TGTGCCAGCAGGGACAGGAATCAGCCCCAGCATTTT.